The subject of this entry is one T cell receptor (beta chain). The antigen is unknown. From germline, CDR1 is GTSNPN and CDR2 SVGIG (reference sequence). The CDR3 runs to 15 residues. Trimming stripped 0 bases from V and 0 bases from J, with 11 bases between. Every donor had blood drawn once into heparin, about 116 mL on average. Markers CD45RO/CCR7/CD25/CD127/CD95/CD27 served to sort CD4+ naive, central memory, regulatory and stem cell-like memory cells. The data are from a study of beta chain features in type 1 diabetes. Expressed TCRB transcripts got sequenced, as all isolated RNA was reverse transcribed. Sequenced by immunoSEQ multiplex PCR; TCRdb stores in-frame clones only, minus some. The sample holds 600,000 to 700,000 clones; about an eighth are singletons and the top ten take approximately 0.022%. General study points: Among patients with Type 1 diabetes, TCRB CDR3s were moderately but significantly shorter in every one of the four CD4+ subsets. PCR might show a preference for shorter templates, equally across patients and controls. Naive, central memory and Treg TCRB repertoires appeared more alike in patients than in healthy donors.

The chain joins TRBV30 to TRBJ1-2; unclear D gene. The sequence was collected from a man aged 18 to 29 with type 1 diabetes. Sequencing was performed on naive CD4+ T cells from blood. CDR3 protein: CAWSVLGWANYGYTF. The CDR3 bases are TGTGCCTGGAGTGTGTTGGGTTGGGCTAACTATGGCTACACCTTC.